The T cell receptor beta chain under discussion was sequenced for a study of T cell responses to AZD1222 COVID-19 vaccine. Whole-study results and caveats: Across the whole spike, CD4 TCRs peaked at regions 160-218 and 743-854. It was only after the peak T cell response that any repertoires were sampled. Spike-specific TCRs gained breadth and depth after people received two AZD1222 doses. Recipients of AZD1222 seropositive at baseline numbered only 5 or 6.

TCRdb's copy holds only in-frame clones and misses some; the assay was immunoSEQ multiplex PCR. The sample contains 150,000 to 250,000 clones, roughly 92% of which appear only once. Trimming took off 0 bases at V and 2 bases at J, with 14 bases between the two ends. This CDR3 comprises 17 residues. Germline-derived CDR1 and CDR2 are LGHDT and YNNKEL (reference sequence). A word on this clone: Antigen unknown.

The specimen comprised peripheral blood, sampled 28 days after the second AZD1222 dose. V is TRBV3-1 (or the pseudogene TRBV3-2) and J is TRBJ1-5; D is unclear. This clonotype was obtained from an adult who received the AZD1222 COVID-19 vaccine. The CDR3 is CASSQEKVGVRNQPQHF. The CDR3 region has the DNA TGTGCCAGCAGCCAAGAGAAAGTTGGGGTTCGCAATCAGCCCCAGCATTTT.